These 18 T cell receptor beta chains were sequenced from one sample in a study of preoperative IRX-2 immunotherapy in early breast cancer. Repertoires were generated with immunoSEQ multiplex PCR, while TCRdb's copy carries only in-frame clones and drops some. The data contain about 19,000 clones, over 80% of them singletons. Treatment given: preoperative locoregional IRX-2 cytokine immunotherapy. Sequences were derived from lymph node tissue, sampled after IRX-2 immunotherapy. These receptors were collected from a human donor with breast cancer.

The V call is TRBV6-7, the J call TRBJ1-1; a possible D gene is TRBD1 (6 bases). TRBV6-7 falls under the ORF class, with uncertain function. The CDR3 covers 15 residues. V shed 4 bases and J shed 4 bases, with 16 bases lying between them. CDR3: CASSSPAQGSTEAFF. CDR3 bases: TGTGCCAGCAGTTCCCCGGCTCAGGGGAGCACTGAAGCTTTCTTT.

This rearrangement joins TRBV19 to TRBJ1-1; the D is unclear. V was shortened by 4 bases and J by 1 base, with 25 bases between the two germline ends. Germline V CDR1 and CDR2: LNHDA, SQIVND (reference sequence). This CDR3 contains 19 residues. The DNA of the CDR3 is TGTGCCAGTAGTAGGGTTAGTCAGCGGGCCCTCGGAAGGAACACTGAAGCTTTCTTT. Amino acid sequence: CASSRVSQRALGRNTEAFF.

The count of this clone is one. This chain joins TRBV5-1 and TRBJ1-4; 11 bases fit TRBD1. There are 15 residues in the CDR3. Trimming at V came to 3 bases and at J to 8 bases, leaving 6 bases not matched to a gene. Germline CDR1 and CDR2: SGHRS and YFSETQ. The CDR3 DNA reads TGCGCCAGCAGCTCGGGACAGGGGGTCGGAGAAAAACTGTTTTTT. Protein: CASSSGQGVGEKLFF.

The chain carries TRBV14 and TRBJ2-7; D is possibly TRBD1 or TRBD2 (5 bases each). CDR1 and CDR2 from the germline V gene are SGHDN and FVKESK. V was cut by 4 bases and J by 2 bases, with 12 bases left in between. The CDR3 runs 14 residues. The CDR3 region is CASSLRGPTYEQYF. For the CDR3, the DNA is TGTGCCAGCAGCCTTAGGGGACCGACCTACGAGCAGTACTTC.

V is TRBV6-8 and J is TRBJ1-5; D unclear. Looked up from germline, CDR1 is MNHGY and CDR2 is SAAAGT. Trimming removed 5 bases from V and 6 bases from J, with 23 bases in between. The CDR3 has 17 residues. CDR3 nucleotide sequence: TGTGCCAGCAGTCCCCTCCTCGGACCCCTGCCCCCTCAGCCCCAGCATTTT. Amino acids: CASSPLLGPLPPQPQHF.

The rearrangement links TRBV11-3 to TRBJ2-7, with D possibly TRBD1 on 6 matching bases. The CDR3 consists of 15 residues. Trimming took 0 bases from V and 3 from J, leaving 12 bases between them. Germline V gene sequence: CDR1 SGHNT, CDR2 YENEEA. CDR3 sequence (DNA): TGTGCCAGCAGCTTAGAAAGGGGGTATGTCTACGAGCAGTACTTC. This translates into CASSLERGYVYEQYF.

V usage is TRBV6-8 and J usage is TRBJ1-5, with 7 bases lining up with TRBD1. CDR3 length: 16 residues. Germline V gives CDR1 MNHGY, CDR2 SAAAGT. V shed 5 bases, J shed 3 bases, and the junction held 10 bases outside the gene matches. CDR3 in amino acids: CASSNGGQADNQPQHF. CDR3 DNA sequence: TGTGCCAGCAGTAATGGCGGACAGGCCGACAATCAGCCCCAGCATTTT.

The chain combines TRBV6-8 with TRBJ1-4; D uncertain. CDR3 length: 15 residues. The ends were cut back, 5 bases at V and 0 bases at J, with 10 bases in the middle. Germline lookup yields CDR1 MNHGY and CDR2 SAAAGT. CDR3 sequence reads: CASSLRPPTNEKLFF. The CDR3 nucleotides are TGTGCCAGCAGTCTCCGACCTCCAACTAATGAAAAACTGTTTTTT.

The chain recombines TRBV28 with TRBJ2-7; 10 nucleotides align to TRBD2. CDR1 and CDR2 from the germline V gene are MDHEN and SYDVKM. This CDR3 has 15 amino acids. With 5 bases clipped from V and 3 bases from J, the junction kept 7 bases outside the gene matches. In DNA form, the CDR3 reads TGTGCCAGCAGTGCGACTAGCGGGCCCGTCTACGAGCAGTACTTC. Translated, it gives CASSATSGPVYEQYF.

The CDR3 sequence is CASSATAMNTEAFF. Written as DNA, the CDR3 is TGTGCCAGCAGCGCAACAGCTATGAACACTGAAGCTTTCTTT. The chain has TRBV11-3 and TRBJ1-1; D is undetermined. Per germline, CDR1 SGHNT and CDR2 YENEEA. V was pared by 5 bases and J by 0 bases, with 10 bases between. The CDR3 runs to 14 residues.

DNA of the CDR3: TGTGCCAGCAGCGTGGGACAGGCGGTGGATGAAGCTTTCTTT. It yields the protein CASSVGQAVDEAFF. The chain recombines TRBV7-5 with TRBJ1-1; the listed D gene, TRBD1, was not tested against the DNA. TRBV7-5 has pseudogene status. The CDR3 is 14 residues long.

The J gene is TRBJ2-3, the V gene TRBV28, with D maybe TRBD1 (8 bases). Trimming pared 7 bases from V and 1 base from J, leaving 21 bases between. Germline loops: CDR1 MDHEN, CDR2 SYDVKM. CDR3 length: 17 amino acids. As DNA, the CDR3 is TGTGCCAGCACCTTAGGGGGGGCAGGGGGCGGCACAGATACGCAGTATTTT. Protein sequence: CASTLGGAGGGTDTQYF.

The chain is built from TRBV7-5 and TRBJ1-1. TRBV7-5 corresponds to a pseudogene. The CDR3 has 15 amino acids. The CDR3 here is CASSLRQGGGTEAFF. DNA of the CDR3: TGTGCCAGCAGCTTACGACAGGGAGGGGGCACTGAAGCTTTCTTT.

CDR3 nucleotide sequence: TGTGCCAGCAGCTGGGAGGCGGATACCTACAATGAGCAGTTCTTC. It specifies CASSWEADTYNEQFF. This chain connects TRBV11-3 to TRBJ2-1; perhaps TRBD2 as D (6 bases). The CDR3 loop spans 15 amino acids. V lost 4 bases and J 2 bases, leaving 12 bases between the germline ends. The V gene's germline CDR1 is SGHNT and CDR2 YENEEA.

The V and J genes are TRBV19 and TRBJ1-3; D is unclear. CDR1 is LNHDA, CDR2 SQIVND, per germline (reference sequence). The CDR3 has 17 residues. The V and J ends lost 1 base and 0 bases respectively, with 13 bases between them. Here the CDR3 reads CASSIVQPMSSGNTIYF. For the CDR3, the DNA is TGTGCCAGTAGTATAGTACAGCCGATGAGCTCTGGAAACACCATATATTTT.

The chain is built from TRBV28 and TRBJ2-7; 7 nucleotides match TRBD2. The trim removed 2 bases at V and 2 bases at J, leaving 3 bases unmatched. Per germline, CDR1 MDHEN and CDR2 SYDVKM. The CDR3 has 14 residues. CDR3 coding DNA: TGTGCCAGCAGTTTAGTGGGGGGGACCTACGAGCAGTACTTC. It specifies CASSLVGGTYEQYF.

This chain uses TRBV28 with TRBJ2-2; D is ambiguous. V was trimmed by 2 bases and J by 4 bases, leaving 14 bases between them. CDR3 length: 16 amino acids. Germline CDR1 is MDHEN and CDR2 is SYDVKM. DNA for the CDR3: TGTGCCAGCAGTTTAAAGTTTCTCAGGTCCACCGGGGAGCTGTTTTTT. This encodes CASSLKFLRSTGELFF.

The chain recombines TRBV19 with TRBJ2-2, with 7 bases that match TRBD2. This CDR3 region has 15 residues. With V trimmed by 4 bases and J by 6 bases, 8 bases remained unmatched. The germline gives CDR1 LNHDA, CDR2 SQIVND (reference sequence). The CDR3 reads CASSRGLKIAGELFF. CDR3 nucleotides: TGTGCCAGTAGTAGGGGACTAAAGATCGCCGGGGAGCTGTTTTTT.